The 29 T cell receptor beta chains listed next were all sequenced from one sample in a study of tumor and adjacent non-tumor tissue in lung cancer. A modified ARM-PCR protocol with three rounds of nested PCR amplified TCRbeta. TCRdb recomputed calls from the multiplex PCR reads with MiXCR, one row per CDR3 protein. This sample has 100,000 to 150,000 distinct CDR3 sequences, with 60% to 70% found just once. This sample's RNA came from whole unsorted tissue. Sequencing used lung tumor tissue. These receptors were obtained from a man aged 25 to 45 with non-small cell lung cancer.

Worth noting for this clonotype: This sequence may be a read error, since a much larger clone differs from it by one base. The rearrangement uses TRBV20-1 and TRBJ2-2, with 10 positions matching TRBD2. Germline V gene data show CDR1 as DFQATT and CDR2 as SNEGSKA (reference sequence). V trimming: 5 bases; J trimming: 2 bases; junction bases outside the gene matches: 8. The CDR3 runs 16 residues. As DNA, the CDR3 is TGCAGTGCTCCTCTAGCGGGGGCCCCCAACACCGGGGAGCTGTTTTTT. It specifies CSAPLAGAPNTGELFF.

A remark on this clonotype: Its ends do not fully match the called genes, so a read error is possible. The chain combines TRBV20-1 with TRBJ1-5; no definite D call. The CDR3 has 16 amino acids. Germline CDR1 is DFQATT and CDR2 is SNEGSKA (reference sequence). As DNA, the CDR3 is TGCAGTGCTAGAGATGTGTACCGATATAGCAGTCAGCCCCAGCATTTT. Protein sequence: CSARDVYRYSSQPQHF.

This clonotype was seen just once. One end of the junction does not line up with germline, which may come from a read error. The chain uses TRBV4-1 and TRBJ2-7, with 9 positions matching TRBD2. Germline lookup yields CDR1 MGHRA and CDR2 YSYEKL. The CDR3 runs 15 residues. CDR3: CASSPSSGAPYEQCF. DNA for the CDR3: TGCGCCAGTAGCCCTTCTAGCGGGGCCCCCTACGAGCAGTGCTTC.

The chain's CDR3 is CSARLAVGGSTDTQYF. Written as DNA, the CDR3 is TGCAGTGCCCGCCTTGCGGTGGGAGGTAGCACAGATACGCAGTATTTT. The chain recombines TRBV20-1 with TRBJ2-3, with D perhaps matching TRBD2 (6 bases). V was clipped by 6 bases and J by 0 bases, with 19 bases between them. The CDR3 extends over 16 amino acids. Germline V gene sequence: CDR1 DFQATT, CDR2 SNEGSKA (reference sequence).

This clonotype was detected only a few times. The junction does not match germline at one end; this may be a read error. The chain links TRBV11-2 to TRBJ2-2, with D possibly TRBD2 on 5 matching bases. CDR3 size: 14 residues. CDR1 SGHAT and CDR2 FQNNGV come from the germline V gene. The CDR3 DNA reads TGTGCCAGCAGCTATGGAACCAACACCGGGGAGCTGTCGTTT. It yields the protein CASSYGTNTGELSF.

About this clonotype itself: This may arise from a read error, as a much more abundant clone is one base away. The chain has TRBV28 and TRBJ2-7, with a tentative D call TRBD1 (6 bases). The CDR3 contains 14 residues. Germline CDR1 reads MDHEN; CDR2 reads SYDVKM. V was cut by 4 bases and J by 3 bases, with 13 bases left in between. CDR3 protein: CASSSGTTLYEQYF. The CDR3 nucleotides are TGTGCCAGCAGTTCCGGGACAACCCTCTACGAGCAGTACTTC.

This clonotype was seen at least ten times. The CDR3, as DNA: TGCAGTGCCCAAGCCGGGTTCTATGGCTACACCTTC. Protein: CSAQAGFYGYTF. The J gene is TRBJ1-2, the V gene TRBV20-1; D gene uncertain. Germline V gene sequence: CDR1 DFQATT, CDR2 SNEGSKA (reference sequence). The germline V and J ends were trimmed by 6 bases and 4 bases, with 12 bases remaining between them. The CDR3 consists of 12 residues.

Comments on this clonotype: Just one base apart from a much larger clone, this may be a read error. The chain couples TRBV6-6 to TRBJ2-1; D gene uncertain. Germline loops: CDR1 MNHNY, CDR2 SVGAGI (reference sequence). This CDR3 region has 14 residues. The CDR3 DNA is TGTGCCAGCAAAGAGGTCGGCATGCGGAATGAGCAGCTCTTC. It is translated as CASKEVGMRNEQLF.

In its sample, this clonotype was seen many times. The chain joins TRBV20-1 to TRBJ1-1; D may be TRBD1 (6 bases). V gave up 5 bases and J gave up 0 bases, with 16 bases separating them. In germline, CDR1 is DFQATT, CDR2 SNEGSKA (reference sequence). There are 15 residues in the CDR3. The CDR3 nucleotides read TGCAGTGCTCAGCCCACCCAGGGGCTGAACACTGAAGCTTTCTTT. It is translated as CSAQPTQGLNTEAFF.

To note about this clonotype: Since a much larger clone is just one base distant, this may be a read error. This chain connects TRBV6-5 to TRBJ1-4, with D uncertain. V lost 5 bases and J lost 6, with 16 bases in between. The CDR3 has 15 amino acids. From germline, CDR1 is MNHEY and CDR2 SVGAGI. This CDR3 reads CASSRPPERDEKLFF. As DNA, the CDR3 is TGTGCCAGCAGTCGCCCGCCGGAAAGGGATGAAAAACTGTTTTTT.

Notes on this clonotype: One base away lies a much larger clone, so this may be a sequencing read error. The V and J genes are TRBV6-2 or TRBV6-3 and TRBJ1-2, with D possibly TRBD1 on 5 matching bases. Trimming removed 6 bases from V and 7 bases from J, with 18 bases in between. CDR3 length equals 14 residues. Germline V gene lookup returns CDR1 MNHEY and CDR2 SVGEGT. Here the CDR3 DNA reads TGTGCCAGCAGAATGCAGGGCGCTAATTGTGGCTACACCTTC. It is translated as CASRMQGANCGYTF.

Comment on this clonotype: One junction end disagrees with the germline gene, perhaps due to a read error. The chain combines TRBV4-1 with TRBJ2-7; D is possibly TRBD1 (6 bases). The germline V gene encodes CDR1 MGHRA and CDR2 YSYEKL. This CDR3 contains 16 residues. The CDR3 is CTSSQGPTGWTYEQYF. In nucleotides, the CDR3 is TGCACCAGTAGCCAGGGACCTACAGGGTGGACCTACGAGCAGTACTTC.

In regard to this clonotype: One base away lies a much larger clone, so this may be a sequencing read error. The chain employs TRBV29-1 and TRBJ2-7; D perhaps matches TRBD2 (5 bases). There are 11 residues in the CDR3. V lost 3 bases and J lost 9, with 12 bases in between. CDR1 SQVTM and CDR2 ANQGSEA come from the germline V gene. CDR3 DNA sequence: TGCAGCGTTGATTGGGGAGACGTGCAGTACTTC. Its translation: CSVDWGDVQYF.

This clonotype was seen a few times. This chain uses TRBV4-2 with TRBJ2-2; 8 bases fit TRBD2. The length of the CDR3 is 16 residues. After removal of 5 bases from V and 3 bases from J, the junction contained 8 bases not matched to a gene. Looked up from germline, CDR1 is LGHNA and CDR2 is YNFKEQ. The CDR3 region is CASSTASGGYTGELFF. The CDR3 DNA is TGTGCCAGCAGCACCGCCAGCGGGGGTTACACCGGGGAGCTGTTTTTT.

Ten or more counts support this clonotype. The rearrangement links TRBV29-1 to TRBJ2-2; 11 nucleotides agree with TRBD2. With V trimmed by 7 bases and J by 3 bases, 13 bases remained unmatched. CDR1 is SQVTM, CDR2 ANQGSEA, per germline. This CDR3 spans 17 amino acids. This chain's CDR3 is CSAKTSGKVFDTGELFF. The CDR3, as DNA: TGCAGCGCTAAGACTAGCGGGAAGGTTTTCGACACCGGGGAGCTGTTTTTT.

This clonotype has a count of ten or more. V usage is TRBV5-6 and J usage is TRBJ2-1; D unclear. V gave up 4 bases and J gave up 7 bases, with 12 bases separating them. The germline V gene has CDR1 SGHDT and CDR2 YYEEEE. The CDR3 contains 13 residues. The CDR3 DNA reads TGTGCCAGCAGCCTGGGGATCGGGAATGAGCAGTTCTTC. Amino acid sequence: CASSLGIGNEQFF.

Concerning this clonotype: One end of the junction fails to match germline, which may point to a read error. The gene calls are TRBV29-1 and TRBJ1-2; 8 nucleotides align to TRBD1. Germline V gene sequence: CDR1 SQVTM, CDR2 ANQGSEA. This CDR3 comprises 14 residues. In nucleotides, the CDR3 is TGCATCGTTGAGGGAGACAGGGGCAGTGAAGGCTACACCTTT. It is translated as CIVEGDRGSEGYTF.

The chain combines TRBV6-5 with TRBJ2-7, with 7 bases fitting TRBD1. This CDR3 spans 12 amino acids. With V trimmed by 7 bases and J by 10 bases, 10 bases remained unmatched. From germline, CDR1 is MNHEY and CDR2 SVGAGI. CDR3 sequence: CASNSTGAEQYF. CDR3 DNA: TGTGCCAGCAATTCCACAGGGGCCGAACAGTACTTC.

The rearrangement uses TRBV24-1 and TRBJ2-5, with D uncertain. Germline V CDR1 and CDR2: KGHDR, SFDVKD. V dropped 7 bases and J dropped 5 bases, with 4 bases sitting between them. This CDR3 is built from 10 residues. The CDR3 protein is CATRGETQYF. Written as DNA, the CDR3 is TGTGCCACCAGGGGGGAGACCCAGTACTTC.

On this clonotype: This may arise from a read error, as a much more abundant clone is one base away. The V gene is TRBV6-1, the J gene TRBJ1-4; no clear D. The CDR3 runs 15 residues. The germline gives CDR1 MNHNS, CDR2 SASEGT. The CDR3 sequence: CARSDLVGRIEKLFF. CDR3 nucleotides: TGTGCCAGGAGTGACTTAGTGGGTCGTATTGAAAAACTGTTTTTT.

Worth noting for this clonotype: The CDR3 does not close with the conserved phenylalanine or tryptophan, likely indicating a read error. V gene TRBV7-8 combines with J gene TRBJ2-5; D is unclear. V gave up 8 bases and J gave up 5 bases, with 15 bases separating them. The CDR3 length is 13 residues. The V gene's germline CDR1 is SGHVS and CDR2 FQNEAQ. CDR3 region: CASHQVGLETQYI. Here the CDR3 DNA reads TGTGCCAGCCACCAGGTTGGCCTGGAGACCCAGTACATC.

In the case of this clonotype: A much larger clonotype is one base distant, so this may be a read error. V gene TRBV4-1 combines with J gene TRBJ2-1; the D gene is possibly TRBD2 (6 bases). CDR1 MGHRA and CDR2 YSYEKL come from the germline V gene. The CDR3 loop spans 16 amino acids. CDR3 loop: CACSQTGSSAYNEQFF. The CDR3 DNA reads TGCGCCTGCAGCCAAACCGGGAGTTCAGCCTACAATGAGCAGTTCTTC.

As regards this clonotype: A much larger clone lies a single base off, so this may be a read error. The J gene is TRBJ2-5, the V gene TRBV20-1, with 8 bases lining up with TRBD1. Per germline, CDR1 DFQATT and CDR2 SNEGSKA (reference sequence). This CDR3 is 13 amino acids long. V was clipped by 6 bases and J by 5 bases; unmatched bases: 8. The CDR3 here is CSALSDRDETQYF. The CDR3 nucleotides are TGCAGTGCCCTGTCGGACAGGGACGAGACCCAGTACTTC.

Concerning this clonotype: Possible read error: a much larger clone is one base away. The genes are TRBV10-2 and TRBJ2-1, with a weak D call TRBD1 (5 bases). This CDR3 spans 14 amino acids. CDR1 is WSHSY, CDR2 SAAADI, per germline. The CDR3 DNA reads TGCACCAGCAGTGCCGCAGGGCGATACAATGAGCAGTTCTTC. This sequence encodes CTSSAAGRYNEQFF.

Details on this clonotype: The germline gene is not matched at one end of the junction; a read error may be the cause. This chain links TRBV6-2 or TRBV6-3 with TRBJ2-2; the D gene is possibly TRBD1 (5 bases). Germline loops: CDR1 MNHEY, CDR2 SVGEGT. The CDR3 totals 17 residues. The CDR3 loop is CASSYGLGDPGTGELFF. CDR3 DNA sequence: TGTGCCAGCAGTTACGGTCTAGGGGATCCGGGTACCGGCGAGCTGTTTTTT.

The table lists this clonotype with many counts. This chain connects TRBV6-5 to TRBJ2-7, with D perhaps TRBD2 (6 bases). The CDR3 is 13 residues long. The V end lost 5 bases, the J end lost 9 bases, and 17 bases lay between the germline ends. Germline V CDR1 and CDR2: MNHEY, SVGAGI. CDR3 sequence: CASSSAWEEGQYF. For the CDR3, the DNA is TGTGCCAGCAGTAGCGCCTGGGAGGAGGGGCAGTACTTC.

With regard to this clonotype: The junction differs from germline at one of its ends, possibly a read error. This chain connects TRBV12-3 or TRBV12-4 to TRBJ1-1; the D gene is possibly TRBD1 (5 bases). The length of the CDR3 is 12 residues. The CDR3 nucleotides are TGTGCCAGCAGTCCAGCGGGGACTGAAACTTTCTTT. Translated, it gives CASSPAGTETFF.

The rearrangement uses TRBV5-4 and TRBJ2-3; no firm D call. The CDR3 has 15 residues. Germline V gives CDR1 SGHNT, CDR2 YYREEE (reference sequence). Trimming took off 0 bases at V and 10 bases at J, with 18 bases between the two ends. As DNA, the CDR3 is TGTGCCAGCAGCTTGGCATCAGGTGGAGCATATGCGCAGTATTTT. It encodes CASSLASGGAYAQYF.

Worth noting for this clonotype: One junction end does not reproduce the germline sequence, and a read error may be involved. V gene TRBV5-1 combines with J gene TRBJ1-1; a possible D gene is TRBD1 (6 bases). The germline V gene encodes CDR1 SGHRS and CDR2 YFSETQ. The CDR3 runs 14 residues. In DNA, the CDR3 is TGCGCCAGCAACTTGGACAGCTTGAGCACTGACGCTTTCTTT. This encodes CASNLDSLSTDAFF.